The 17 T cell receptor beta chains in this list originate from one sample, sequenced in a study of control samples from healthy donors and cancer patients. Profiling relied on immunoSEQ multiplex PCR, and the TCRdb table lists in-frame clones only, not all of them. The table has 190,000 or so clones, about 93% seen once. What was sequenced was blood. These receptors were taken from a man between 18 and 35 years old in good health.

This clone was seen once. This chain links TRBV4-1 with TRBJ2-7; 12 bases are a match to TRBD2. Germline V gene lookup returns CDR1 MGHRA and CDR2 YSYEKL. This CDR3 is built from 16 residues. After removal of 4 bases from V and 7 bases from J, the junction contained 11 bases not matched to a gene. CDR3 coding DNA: TGCGCCAGCAGCCCTCAGCGACTAGCGGGGGTATGGGAGCAGTACTTC. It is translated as CASSPQRLAGVWEQYF.

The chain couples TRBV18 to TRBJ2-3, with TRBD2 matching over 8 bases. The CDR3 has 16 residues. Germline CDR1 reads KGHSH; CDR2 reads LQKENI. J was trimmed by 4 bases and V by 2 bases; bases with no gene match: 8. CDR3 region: CASSPTSPGGADTQYF. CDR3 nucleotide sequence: TGTGCCAGCTCACCAACTTCGCCGGGGGGGGCAGATACGCAGTATTTT.

CDR3 sequence: CASSLDSIAKNIQYF. The CDR3 region has the DNA TGTGCCAGCAGCTTAGACAGTATAGCCAAAAACATTCAGTACTTC. The chain links TRBV7-2 to TRBJ2-4; D gene unclear. Germline CDR1 reads SGHTA; CDR2 reads FQGNSA. The CDR3 loop spans 15 amino acids. Trimming removed 1 base at V and 0 bases at J, with 7 bases between.

Written as DNA, the CDR3 is TGCGCCAGCAGTGAGCGGAGGGGCGCAGGATCAGGTGAAAAACTGTTTTTT. This sequence encodes CASSERRGAGSGEKLFF. This chain uses TRBV10-2 with TRBJ1-4; maybe TRBD1 (5 bases). From germline, CDR1 is WSHSY and CDR2 SAAADI. V was trimmed by 2 bases and J by 7 bases, leaving 20 bases between them. The CDR3 covers 17 residues.

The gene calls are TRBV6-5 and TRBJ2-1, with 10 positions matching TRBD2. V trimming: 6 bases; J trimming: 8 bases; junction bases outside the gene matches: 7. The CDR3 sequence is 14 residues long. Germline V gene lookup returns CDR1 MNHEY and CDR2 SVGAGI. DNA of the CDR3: TGTGCCAGCAGCGGGAGTAGCGGGGGGTATGAGCAGTTCTTC. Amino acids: CASSGSSGGYEQFF.

The CDR3 nucleotides read TGTGCCAGCACCTCAGGGCACGAGCAGTACTTC. This sequence encodes CASTSGHEQYF. The chain uses TRBV11-2 and TRBJ2-7; tentative D call: TRBD1 (5 bases). Trimming stripped 7 bases from V and 5 bases from J, with 9 bases between. The CDR3 runs 11 residues. The germline gives CDR1 SGHAT, CDR2 FQNNGV.

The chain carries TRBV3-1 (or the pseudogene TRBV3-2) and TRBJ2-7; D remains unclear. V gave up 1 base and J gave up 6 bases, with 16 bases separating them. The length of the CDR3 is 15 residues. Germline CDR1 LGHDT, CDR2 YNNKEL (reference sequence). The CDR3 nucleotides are TGTGCCAGCAGCCAAGGCTTGGGTCTGTCGGCCGAGCAGTACTTC. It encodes CASSQGLGLSAEQYF.

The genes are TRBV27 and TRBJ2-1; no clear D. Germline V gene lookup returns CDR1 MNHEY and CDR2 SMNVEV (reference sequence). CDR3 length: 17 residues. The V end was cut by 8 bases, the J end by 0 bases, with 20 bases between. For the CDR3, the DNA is TGTGCCAGCTCCGCCGGCAGCTCCCGGAGCTCCTACAATGAGCAGTTCTTC. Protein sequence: CASSAGSSRSSYNEQFF.

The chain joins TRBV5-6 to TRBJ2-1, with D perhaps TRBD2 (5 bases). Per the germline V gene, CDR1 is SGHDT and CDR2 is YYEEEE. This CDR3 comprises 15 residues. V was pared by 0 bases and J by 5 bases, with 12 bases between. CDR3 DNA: TGTGCCAGCAGCTTGGTTGTCTCGGGGAACAATGAGCAGTTCTTC. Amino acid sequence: CASSLVVSGNNEQFF. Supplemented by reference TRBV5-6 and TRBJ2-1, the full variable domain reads DAGVTQSPTHLIKTRGQQVTLRCSPKSGHDTVSWYQQALGQGPQFIFQYYEEEERQRGNFPDRFSGHQFPNYSSELNVNALLLGDSALYLCASSLVVSGNNEQFFGPGTRLTVL.

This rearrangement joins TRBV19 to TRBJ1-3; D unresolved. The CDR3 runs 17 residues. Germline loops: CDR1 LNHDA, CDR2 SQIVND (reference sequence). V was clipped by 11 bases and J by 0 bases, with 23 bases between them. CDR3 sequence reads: CASNGPRPSPSGNTIYF. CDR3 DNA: TGTGCCTCCAACGGACCCAGACCGAGTCCCTCTGGAAACACCATATATTTT.

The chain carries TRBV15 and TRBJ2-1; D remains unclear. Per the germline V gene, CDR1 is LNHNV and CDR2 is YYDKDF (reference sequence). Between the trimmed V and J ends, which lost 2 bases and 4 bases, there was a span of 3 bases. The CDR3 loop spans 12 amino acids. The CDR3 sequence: CATSRSYNEQFF. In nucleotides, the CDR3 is TGTGCCACCAGCAGATCTTACAATGAGCAGTTCTTC.

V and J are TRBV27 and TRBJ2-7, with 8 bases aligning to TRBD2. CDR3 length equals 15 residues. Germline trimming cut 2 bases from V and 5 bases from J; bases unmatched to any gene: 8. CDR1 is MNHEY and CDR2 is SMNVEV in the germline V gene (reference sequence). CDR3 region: CASSLLAGGSDEQYF. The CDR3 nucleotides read TGTGCCAGCAGTTTACTTGCGGGGGGTAGCGACGAGCAGTACTTC.

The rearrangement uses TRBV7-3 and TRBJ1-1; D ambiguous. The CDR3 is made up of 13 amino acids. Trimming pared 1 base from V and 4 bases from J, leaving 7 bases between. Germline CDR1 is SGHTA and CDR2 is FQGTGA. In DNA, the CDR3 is TGTGCCAGCAGCTTAAATCCGTTCACTGAAGCTTTCTTT. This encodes CASSLNPFTEAFF.

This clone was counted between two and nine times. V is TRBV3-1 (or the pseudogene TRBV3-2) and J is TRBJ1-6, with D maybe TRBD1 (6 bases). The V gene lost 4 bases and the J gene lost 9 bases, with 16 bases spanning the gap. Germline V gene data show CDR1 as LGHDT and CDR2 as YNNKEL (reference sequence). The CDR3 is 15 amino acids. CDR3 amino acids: CASSPLAGVGSPLHF. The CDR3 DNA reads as TGTGCCAGCAGCCCCCTGGCAGGGGTTGGTTCACCCCTCCACTTT.

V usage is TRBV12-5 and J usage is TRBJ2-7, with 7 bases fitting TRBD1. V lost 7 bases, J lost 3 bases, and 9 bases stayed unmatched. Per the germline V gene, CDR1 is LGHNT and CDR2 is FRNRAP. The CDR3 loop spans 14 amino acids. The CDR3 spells CASAEDRDGYEQYF. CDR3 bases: TGTGCTAGTGCCGAAGACAGGGACGGCTACGAGCAGTACTTC.

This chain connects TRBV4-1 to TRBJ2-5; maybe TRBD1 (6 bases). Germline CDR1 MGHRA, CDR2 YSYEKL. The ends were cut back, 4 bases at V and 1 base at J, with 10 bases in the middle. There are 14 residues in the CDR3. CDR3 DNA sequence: TGCGCCAGCAGCCCGACAGGATCCCAAGAGACCCAGTACTTC. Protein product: CASSPTGSQETQYF.

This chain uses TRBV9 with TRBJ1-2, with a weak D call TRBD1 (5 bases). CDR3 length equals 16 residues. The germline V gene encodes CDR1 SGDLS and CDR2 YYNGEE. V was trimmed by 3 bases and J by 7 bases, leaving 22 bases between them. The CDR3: CASSAGRVGQKTGYTF. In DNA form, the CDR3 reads TGTGCCAGCAGCGCAGGAAGAGTTGGACAAAAAACTGGCTACACCTTC. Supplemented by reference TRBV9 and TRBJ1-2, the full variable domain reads DSGVTQTPKHLITATGQRVTLRCSPRSGDLSVYWYQQSLDQGLQFLIQYYNGEERAKGNILERFSAQQFPDLHSELNLSSLELGDSALYFCASSAGRVGQKTGYTFGSGTRLTVV.